Below, 17 T cell receptor beta chains from the same sample are listed, as sequenced in a study of blood T cell repertoires in COVID-19. Some clones are missing from TCRdb's copy, which holds only in-frame ones; the method was immunoSEQ multiplex PCR. Among roughly 57,000 clones listed, 87% were seen once. Source material: peripheral blood. The receptors were sampled from a man in his fifties or sixties with active or convalescent COVID-19.

The chain couples TRBV10-1 to TRBJ1-4; TRBD1 is a possible D gene (6 bases). CDR1 and CDR2 (germline): WNHNN, SYGVQD (reference sequence). The CDR3 length is 13 residues. The V end lost 5 bases, the J end lost 8 bases, and 12 bases lay between the germline ends. The CDR3 reads CASSRGGGEKLFF. CDR3 sequence (DNA): TGCGCCAGCAGTAGAGGGGGGGGCGAAAAACTGTTTTTT.

The CDR3: CASSQDLYNQPQHF. CDR3 in DNA: TGCGCCAGCAGCCAAGATCTGTACAATCAGCCCCAGCATTTT. This sequence joins TRBV4-1 and TRBJ1-5; no clear D. V lost 0 bases, J lost 3 bases, and 6 bases lay in between. The CDR3 consists of 14 residues. CDR1 and CDR2 from the germline V gene are MGHRA and YSYEKL.

The chain has TRBV2 and TRBJ1-6; 7 bases are shared with TRBD1. Germline-derived CDR1 and CDR2 are SNHLY and FYNNEI. This CDR3 has 15 amino acids. V lost 6 bases to trimming and J lost 3 bases; unmatched junction nucleotides: 5. The CDR3 reads CASRQGQDYNSPLHF. The CDR3 DNA is TGTGCCAGCAGGCAAGGACAGGACTATAATTCACCCCTCCACTTT.

This sequence joins TRBV7-2 and TRBJ1-2, with 8 bases fitting TRBD1. This CDR3 region has 15 residues. V was clipped by 2 bases and J by 5 bases; unmatched bases: 7. Germline V gene sequence: CDR1 SGHTA, CDR2 FQGNSA. The CDR3 is CASSLQGAARYGYTF. CDR3 bases: TGTGCCAGCAGCTTACAGGGGGCGGCGAGGTATGGCTACACCTTC.

In its sample, this clone was seen once. The chain combines TRBV3-1 (or the pseudogene TRBV3-2) with TRBJ1-5; the D gene is possibly TRBD1 (5 bases). V was clipped by 4 bases and J by 5 bases, with 9 bases between them. Germline values: CDR1 LGHDT, CDR2 YNNKEL (reference sequence). The CDR3 loop spans 13 amino acids. The CDR3 DNA is TGTGCCAGCAGCCTCGGGGGTGATCAGCCCCAGCATTTT. Amino acid sequence: CASSLGGDQPQHF.

The chain links TRBV9 to TRBJ2-2; 7 bases map to TRBD2. CDR1 and CDR2 from the germline V gene are SGDLS and YYNGEE. This CDR3 region has 16 residues. V lost 3 bases and J lost 2; bases outside the gene matches: 7. The CDR3 coding sequence is TGTGCCAGCAGCGCCTTGACTAGCCGAAACACCGGGGAGCTGTTTTTT. Protein: CASSALTSRNTGELFF.

The V and J genes are TRBV24-1 and TRBJ1-6; TRBD1 aligns across 7 bases. Germline assignment: CDR1 KGHDR and CDR2 SFDVKD. J was trimmed by 6 bases and V by 5 bases; bases with no gene match: 3. This CDR3 spans 14 amino acids. CDR3 sequence (DNA): TGTGCCACCAGTGTCGGGACAGCTAATTCACCCCTCCACTTT. Its translation is CATSVGTANSPLHF.

The chain joins TRBV5-8 to TRBJ1-2; 8 bases are a match to TRBD1. This CDR3 comprises 13 residues. From germline, CDR1 is SGHTS and CDR2 YDEGEE. The J segment lost 7 bases and the V segment lost 3 bases, leaving 5 bases of the junction unmatched. CDR3 residues: CASSSDRVTGYTF. The CDR3 nucleotides are TGTGCCAGCAGCTCGGACAGGGTGACTGGCTACACCTTC. Filled out from reference TRBV5-8 and TRBJ1-2, the complete variable domain reads EAGVTQSPTHLIKTRGQQATLRCSPISGHTSVYWYQQALGLGLQFLLWYDEGEERNRGNFPPRFSGRQFPNYSSELNVNALELEDSALYLCASSSDRVTGYTFGSGTRLTVV.

The V call is TRBV7-9, the J call TRBJ2-5; 8 bases are a match to TRBD1. The CDR3 has 15 residues. Trimming cost V 3 bases and J 5 bases; bases outside gene matches: 8. Germline assignment: CDR1 SEHNR and CDR2 FQNEAQ (reference sequence). CDR3 DNA sequence: TGTGCCAGCAGCTTGCAGGGGGCGGCCAGGGAGACCCAGTACTTC. The encoded protein is CASSLQGAARETQYF.

This sequence joins TRBV5-1 and TRBJ2-7, with TRBD1 matching over 9 bases. The CDR3 is 17 amino acids. CDR1 and CDR2 (germline): SGHRS, YFSETQ. V shed 1 base, J shed 4 bases, and the junction held 12 bases outside the gene matches. DNA of the CDR3: TGCGCCAGCAGCTTGAGTGGGTCGGGACAGGGCGGGTACGAGCAGTACTTC. It codes for CASSLSGSGQGGYEQYF. The full variable domain, rest sourced from reference TRBV5-1 and TRBJ2-7, is KAGVTQTPRYLIKTRGQQVTLSCSPISGHRSVSWYQQTPGQGLQFLFEYFSETQRNKGNFPGRFSGRQFSNSRSEMNVSTLELGDSALYLCASSLSGSGQGGYEQYFGPGTRLTVT.

The chain uses TRBV2 and TRBJ2-1; 7 nucleotides match TRBD2. Germline CDR1 SNHLY, CDR2 FYNNEI. J lost 3 bases, V lost 5 bases, and 7 bases had no gene match. The CDR3 loop spans 15 amino acids. In DNA form, the CDR3 reads TGTGCCAGCAGTCCCGGACTAGTTATCTACAATGAGCAGTTCTTC. Protein sequence: CASSPGLVIYNEQFF.

This clone has a handful of counts. V is TRBV3-1 (or the pseudogene TRBV3-2) and J is TRBJ2-7; possibly TRBD1 for D (6 bases). This CDR3 has 14 amino acids. Trimming took off 2 bases at V and 7 bases at J, with 15 bases between the two ends. Per the germline V gene, CDR1 is LGHDT and CDR2 is YNNKEL (reference sequence). In nucleotides, the CDR3 is TGTGCCAGCAGCCAATCCTGGGGGCTAATAGAGCAGTACTTC. Amino acid sequence: CASSQSWGLIEQYF.

This sequence joins TRBV6-5 and TRBJ1-2; the match to TRBD1 covers 7 bases. CDR3 length equals 13 residues. V dropped 7 bases and J dropped 8; count of bases not matched to a gene: 10. Germline V gene data show CDR1 as MNHEY and CDR2 as SVGAGI. This CDR3 reads CASTPGDSRGYTF. As DNA, the CDR3 is TGTGCCAGCACCCCGGGGGACAGCAGGGGCTACACCTTC.

The CDR3 nucleotides are TGCAGTGCTAGTTGGGACAGGGTCCTCGACAGGGTTCAGCATTTT. It yields the protein CSASWDRVLDRVQHF. The rearrangement joins TRBV20-1 to TRBJ1-5, with 9 bases matching TRBD1. The CDR3 is 15 residues long. With V trimmed by 3 bases and J by 13 bases, 16 bases remained unmatched. Germline CDR1 is DFQATT and CDR2 is SNEGSKA (reference sequence).

This clone was detected only once. V is TRBV19 and J is TRBJ1-2; D perhaps matches TRBD1 (5 bases). Trimming left V 5 bases short and J 5 bases short, with 12 bases between. The CDR3 runs 13 residues. CDR1 is LNHDA, CDR2 SQIVND, per germline (reference sequence). CDR3 sequence: CASSRGLLYGYTF. CDR3 coding DNA: TGTGCCAGTAGTCGGGGACTCCTGTATGGCTACACCTTC.

This chain joins TRBV7-3 and TRBJ2-2; 8 bases fit TRBD1. After removal of 5 bases from V and 1 base from J, the junction contained 6 bases not matched to a gene. The germline V gene encodes CDR1 SGHTA and CDR2 FQGTGA. The CDR3 is made up of 16 amino acids. CDR3 amino acids: CASSTQGGLNTGELFF. In DNA, the CDR3 is TGTGCCAGCAGCACACAGGGGGGATTGAACACCGGGGAGCTGTTTTTT.

V and J are TRBV7-9 and TRBJ2-2; 8 bases line up with TRBD1. J gave up 4 bases and V 5 bases, and 6 bases lay outside the gene matches. This CDR3 has 15 residues. Per germline, CDR1 SEHNR and CDR2 FQNEAQ (reference sequence). Here the CDR3 reads CASSPYTGGTGELFF. The CDR3 coding sequence is TGTGCCAGCAGCCCCTATACAGGGGGCACCGGGGAGCTGTTTTTT.